One sample yielded the 22 T cell receptor beta chains listed below, sequenced in a study of blood T cell repertoires in COVID-19. TCRdb's table, derived via immunoSEQ multiplex PCR, lists solely in-frame clones and lacks some. The sample holds about 240,000 clones, 82% seen once. The sequencing sample was made of peripheral blood. The receptors shown here come from a woman aged 80 or older with COVID-19, enrolled during active disease.

The chain carries TRBV6-1 and TRBJ2-5; 9 nucleotides align to TRBD2. The CDR3 spans 16 residues. The junction had 7 bases not matched to a gene; V was cut back by 1 base and J by 4 bases. Germline V gene data show CDR1 as MNHNS and CDR2 as SASEGT. The CDR3 DNA reads TGTGCCAGCAGTGAAGGGGCGGGAGGGCCTCGAGAGACCCAGTACTTC. Protein: CASSEGAGGPRETQYF.

This rearrangement joins TRBV6-5 to TRBJ1-2; TRBD1 is a possible D gene (5 bases). The CDR3 spans 14 residues. Germline CDR1 and CDR2: MNHEY and SVGAGI. V lost 6 bases and J lost 0, with 11 bases in between. As DNA, the CDR3 is TGTGCCAGCAGACGACAGATAGCTAACTATGGCTACACCTTC. Translation: CASRRQIANYGYTF.

V usage is TRBV29-1 and J usage is TRBJ2-5, with TRBD1 as a possible D gene (6 bases). CDR3 length: 12 amino acids. With 6 bases removed from V and 5 bases from J, the gap between germline ends came to 13 bases. CDR1 SQVTM and CDR2 ANQGSEA come from the germline V gene. The DNA of the CDR3 is TGCAGCGTGGATGGACAGCTCGAGACCCAGTACTTC. Its protein product is CSVDGQLETQYF.

The V gene is TRBV10-3, the J gene TRBJ1-4, with D uncertain. Germline V gene sequence: CDR1 ENHRY, CDR2 SYGVKD. The CDR3 is made up of 14 amino acids. V lost 3 bases, J lost 0 bases, and 5 bases lay in between. CDR3 DNA sequence: TGTGCCATCAGTGAACAGACAACTAATGAAAAACTGTTTTTT. The encoded protein is CAISEQTTNEKLFF.

This rearrangement joins TRBV7-2 to TRBJ2-1, with 9 positions matching TRBD2. Germline V lookup: CDR1 SGHTA, CDR2 FQGNSA. This CDR3 comprises 14 residues. The V and J ends lost 1 base and 12 bases, in that order; junction bases with no gene match: 7. The CDR3 sequence: CASSLGGSGSLQFF. CDR3 nucleotides: TGTGCCAGCAGCTTAGGGGGTAGCGGGAGTTTGCAGTTCTTC.

This clone was recorded once. This chain links TRBV14 with TRBJ1-6; weak D call: TRBD1 (6 bases). Germline V gene sequence: CDR1 SGHDN, CDR2 FVKESK. The V end lost 1 base, the J end lost 13 bases, and 20 bases lay between the germline ends. The CDR3 sequence is 16 residues long. The CDR3: CASSQVGGGIQQPLHF. The CDR3 DNA sequence: TGTGCCAGCAGCCAAGTAGGGGGGGGAATTCAACAGCCCCTCCACTTT.

This clone was counted a single time. The genes are TRBV5-3 and TRBJ2-1, with 11 bases aligning to TRBD2. TRBV5-3 belongs to the ORF category, with a function that is uncertain. Trimming cost V 3 bases and J 8 bases; bases outside gene matches: 13. There are 17 residues in the CDR3. The CDR3 nucleotides are TGTGCCAGAAGCTGGGCGTGCTCTCTAGCGGGAGGAGATGAGCAGTTCTTC. Protein product: CARSWACSLAGGDEQFF.

The table lists this clone with a count of one. This chain joins TRBV30 and TRBJ1-1; D unclear. Deletions cut 3 bases from V and 0 bases from J, with 8 bases between. The CDR3 extends over 13 amino acids. The germline V gene has CDR1 GTSNPN and CDR2 SVGIG (reference sequence). The CDR3 here is CAWRRHLNTEAFF. CDR3 nucleotide sequence: TGTGCCTGGAGAAGACACTTGAACACTGAAGCTTTCTTT.

V usage is TRBV28 and J usage is TRBJ2-1, with D tentatively TRBD2 (6 bases). The CDR3 has 14 amino acids. Trimming stripped 6 bases from V and 15 bases from J, with 24 bases between. In germline, CDR1 is MDHEN, CDR2 SYDVKM. CDR3 DNA: TGTGCCAGCAGCGAACACCAACTAGGAGGGCGGTTGTTCTTC. This gives the protein CASSEHQLGGRLFF.

The chain couples TRBV14 to TRBJ1-3, with unresolved D. This CDR3 is built from 14 residues. Trimming removed 1 base from V and 3 bases from J, with 7 bases in between. Germline assignment: CDR1 SGHDN and CDR2 FVKESK. CDR3 sequence (DNA): TGTGCCAGCAGCCAAGCCTTGTATGGAAACACCATATATTTT. Translated, it gives CASSQALYGNTIYF.

The chain links TRBV5-1 to TRBJ2-3; 13 bases match TRBD2. Trimming removed 4 bases from V and 0 bases from J; junction bases left unmatched: 8. The CDR3 runs to 18 residues. Germline loops: CDR1 SGHRS, CDR2 YFSETQ. CDR3 in amino acids: CASSDGTSGTLSTDTQYF. The CDR3 DNA reads as TGCGCCAGCAGCGACGGGACTAGCGGGACACTTAGCACAGATACGCAGTATTTT.

This clone has a handful of counts. This chain connects TRBV7-2 to TRBJ1-2, with a weak D call TRBD1 (6 bases). Germline values: CDR1 SGHTA, CDR2 FQGNSA. Trimming took 4 bases from V and 0 from J, leaving 24 bases between them. This CDR3 spans 19 amino acids. The CDR3 is CASSSNTFWTDDSNYGYTF. The CDR3 DNA sequence: TGTGCCAGCAGCTCGAACACATTTTGGACAGATGATTCTAACTATGGCTACACCTTC.

This clone appeared a few times. J is TRBJ2-5 and V is TRBV7-2, with a possible D match to TRBD2 (6 bases). The CDR3 sequence is 15 residues long. The germline V and J ends were trimmed by 4 bases and 2 bases, with 14 bases remaining between them. Germline lookup yields CDR1 SGHTA and CDR2 FQGNSA. The CDR3 sequence: CASSSGWRGQETQYF. The CDR3 DNA is TGTGCCAGCAGCTCTGGATGGAGGGGACAAGAGACCCAGTACTTC.

V usage is TRBV7-6 and J usage is TRBJ1-4; D remains unclear. The length of the CDR3 is 15 residues. Germline CDR1 and CDR2: SGHVS and FNYEAQ. The V and J ends lost 5 bases and 0 bases respectively, with 10 bases between them. The CDR3 DNA is TGTGCCAGCAGCCCTAGGCCCGCAACTAATGAAAAACTGTTTTTT. Translation: CASSPRPATNEKLFF. The full variable domain, its missing parts supplied by reference TRBV7-6 and TRBJ1-4, is GAGVSQSPRYKVTKRGQDVALRCDPISGHVSLYWYRQALGQGPEFLTYFNYEAQQDKSGLPNDRFSAERPEGSISTLTIQRTEQRDSAMYRCASSPRPATNEKLFFGSGTQLSVL.

The gene calls are TRBV30 and TRBJ2-1, with D hard to call. This CDR3 is 14 amino acids long. With 2 bases removed from V and 4 bases from J, the gap between germline ends came to 12 bases. CDR1 and CDR2 from the germline V gene are GTSNPN and SVGIG (reference sequence). The CDR3: CAWSPRGPYNEQFF. CDR3 nucleotides: TGTGCCTGGAGTCCTCGAGGCCCTTACAATGAGCAGTTCTTC.

A note on this clone: At the DNA level, this CDR3 is encoded by other sequences in the same sample as well. The chain links TRBV12-3 or TRBV12-4 to TRBJ1-5; tentative D call: TRBD1 (6 bases). This CDR3 is 13 amino acids long. V lost 4 bases and J 4 bases, leaving 8 bases between the germline ends. CDR3 sequence (DNA): TGTGCCAGCAGTTCCCAGGGGAATCAGCCCCAGCATTTT. This encodes CASSSQGNQPQHF.

This rearrangement joins TRBV3-1 (or the pseudogene TRBV3-2) to TRBJ2-5; D might be TRBD2 (5 bases). Germline V CDR1 and CDR2: LGHDT, YNNKEL (reference sequence). Trimming pared 2 bases from V and 1 base from J, leaving 17 bases between. The CDR3 sequence is 17 residues long. DNA of the CDR3: TGTGCCAGCAGCCAAACCCTAGGTGATCTAGCCCAAGAGACCCAGTACTTC. Protein: CASSQTLGDLAQETQYF.

About this clone: Distinct nucleotide sequences in the sample also encode this CDR3. This chain links TRBV24-1 with TRBJ2-2, with 10 bases fitting TRBD1. V was pared by 10 bases and J by 4 bases, with 5 bases of the junction left unmatched. The CDR3 has 14 residues. From germline, CDR1 is KGHDR and CDR2 SFDVKD. The CDR3: CATRGQGGTGELFF. The CDR3 bases are TGTGCCACTCGAGGACAGGGGGGCACCGGGGAGCTGTTTTTT.

Comment on this clone: Other nucleotide sequences in the sample specify the same CDR3. As DNA, the CDR3 is TGTGCCAGCACCTCCGGACTAGCGGGGCCTTACGAGCAGTACTTC. Protein: CASTSGLAGPYEQYF. This chain uses TRBV6-5 with TRBJ2-7; TRBD2 matches 12 bases. Germline V lookup: CDR1 MNHEY, CDR2 SVGAGI. With 7 bases clipped from V and 4 bases from J, the junction kept 8 bases outside the gene matches. CDR3 length: 15 residues.

The chain couples TRBV10-2 to TRBJ2-5; TRBD2 matches 8 bases. Germline CDR1 WSHSY, CDR2 SAAADI. This CDR3 spans 14 amino acids. V gave up 3 bases and J gave up 5 bases; unmatched junction bases: 5. CDR3 sequence reads: CASSDSGKRETQYF. The CDR3 region has the DNA TGCGCCAGCAGTGATAGCGGGAAGCGGGAGACCCAGTACTTC.

The rearrangement links TRBV28 to TRBJ1-5, with a weak D call TRBD1 (5 bases). The CDR3 length is 13 residues. Trimming took off 6 bases at V and 10 bases at J, with 16 bases between the two ends. Germline lookup yields CDR1 MDHEN and CDR2 SYDVKM. CDR3 bases: TGTGCCAGCAGCGTGATGGGGCAGGGACCCCAGCATTTT. It translates to CASSVMGQGPQHF.

V usage is TRBV11-1 and J usage is TRBJ2-7; 7 positions agree with TRBD1. CDR3 length equals 15 residues. The V gene's germline CDR1 is SGHAT and CDR2 FQDESV (reference sequence). Losses at the gene ends were 3 bases for V and 1 base for J; bases not matched to a gene: 6. CDR3 sequence reads: CASSFDRVGSYEQYF. The CDR3 coding sequence is TGTGCCAGCAGCTTCGACAGGGTAGGATCCTACGAGCAGTACTTC. Looking up the rest from reference TRBV11-1 and TRBJ2-7 gives the full variable domain: EAEVAQSPRYKITEKSQAVAFWCDPISGHATLYWYRQILGQGPELLVQFQDESVVDDSQLPKDRFSAERLKGVDSTLKIQPAELGDSAMYLCASSFDRVGSYEQYFGPGTRLTVT.